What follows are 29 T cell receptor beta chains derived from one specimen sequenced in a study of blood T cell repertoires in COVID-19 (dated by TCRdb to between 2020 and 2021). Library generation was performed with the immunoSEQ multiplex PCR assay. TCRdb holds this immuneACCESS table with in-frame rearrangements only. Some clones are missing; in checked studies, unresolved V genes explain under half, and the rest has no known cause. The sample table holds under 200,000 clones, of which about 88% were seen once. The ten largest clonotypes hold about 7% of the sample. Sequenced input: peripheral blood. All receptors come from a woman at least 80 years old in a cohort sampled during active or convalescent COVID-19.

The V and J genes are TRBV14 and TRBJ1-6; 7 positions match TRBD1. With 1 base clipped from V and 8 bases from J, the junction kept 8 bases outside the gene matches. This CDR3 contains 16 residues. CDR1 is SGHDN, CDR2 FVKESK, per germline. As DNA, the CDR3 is TGTGCCAGCAGCCAAGGTCCCGCAGGGGGATATTCACCCCTCCACTTT. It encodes CASSQGPAGGYSPLHF.

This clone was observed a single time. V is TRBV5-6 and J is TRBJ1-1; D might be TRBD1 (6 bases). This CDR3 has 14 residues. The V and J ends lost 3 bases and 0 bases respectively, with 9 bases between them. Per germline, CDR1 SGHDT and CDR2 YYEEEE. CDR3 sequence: CASSSTGLNTEAFF. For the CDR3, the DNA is TGTGCCAGCAGCTCCACAGGGTTGAACACTGAAGCTTTCTTT.

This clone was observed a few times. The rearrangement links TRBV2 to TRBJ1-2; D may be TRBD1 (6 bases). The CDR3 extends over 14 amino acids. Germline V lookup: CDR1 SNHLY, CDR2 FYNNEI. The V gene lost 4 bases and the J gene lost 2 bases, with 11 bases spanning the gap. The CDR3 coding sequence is TGTGCCAGCAGTGGGTGGACAGAAAACTATGGCTACACCTTC. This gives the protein CASSGWTENYGYTF.

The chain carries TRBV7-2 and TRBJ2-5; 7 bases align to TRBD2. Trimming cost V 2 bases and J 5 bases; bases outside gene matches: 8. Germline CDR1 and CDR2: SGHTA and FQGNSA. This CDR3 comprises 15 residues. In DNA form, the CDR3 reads TGTGCCAGCAGCTTATATTCCCCCGGGGGGGAGACCCAGTACTTC. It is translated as CASSLYSPGGETQYF.

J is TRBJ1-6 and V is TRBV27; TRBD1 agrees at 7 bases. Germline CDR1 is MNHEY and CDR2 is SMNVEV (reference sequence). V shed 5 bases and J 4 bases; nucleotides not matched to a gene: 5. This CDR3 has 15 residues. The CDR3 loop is CASSLRGQYNSPLHF. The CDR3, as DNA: TGTGCCAGCAGTCTCAGGGGACAGTATAATTCACCCCTCCACTTT.

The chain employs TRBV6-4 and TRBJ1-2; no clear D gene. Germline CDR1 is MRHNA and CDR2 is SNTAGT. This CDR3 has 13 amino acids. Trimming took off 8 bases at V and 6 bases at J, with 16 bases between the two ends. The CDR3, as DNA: TGTGCCAGCTCTAATGGCAGGAGGGATGGCTACACCTTC. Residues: CASSNGRRDGYTF.

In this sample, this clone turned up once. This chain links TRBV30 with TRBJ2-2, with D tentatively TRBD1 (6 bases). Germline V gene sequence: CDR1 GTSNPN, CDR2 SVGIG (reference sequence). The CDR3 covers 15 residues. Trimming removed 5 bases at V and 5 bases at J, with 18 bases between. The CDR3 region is CAWGGIQGLTGELFF. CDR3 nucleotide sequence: TGTGCCTGGGGCGGAATCCAGGGGTTAACCGGGGAGCTGTTTTTT.

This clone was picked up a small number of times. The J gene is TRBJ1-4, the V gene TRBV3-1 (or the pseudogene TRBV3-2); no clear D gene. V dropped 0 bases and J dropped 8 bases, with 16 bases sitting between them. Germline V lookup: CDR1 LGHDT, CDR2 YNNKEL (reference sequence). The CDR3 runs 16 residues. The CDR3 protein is CASSQDRLGGREKLFF. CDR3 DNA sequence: TGTGCCAGCAGCCAAGATCGGTTGGGAGGGCGGGAAAAACTGTTTTTT.

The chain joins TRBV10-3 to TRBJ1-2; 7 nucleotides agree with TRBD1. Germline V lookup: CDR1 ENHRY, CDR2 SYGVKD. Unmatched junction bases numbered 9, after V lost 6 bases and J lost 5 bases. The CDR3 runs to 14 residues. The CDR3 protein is CAIRGADRVYGYTF. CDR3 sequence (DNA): TGTGCCATCAGAGGTGCAGACAGGGTGTATGGCTACACCTTC.

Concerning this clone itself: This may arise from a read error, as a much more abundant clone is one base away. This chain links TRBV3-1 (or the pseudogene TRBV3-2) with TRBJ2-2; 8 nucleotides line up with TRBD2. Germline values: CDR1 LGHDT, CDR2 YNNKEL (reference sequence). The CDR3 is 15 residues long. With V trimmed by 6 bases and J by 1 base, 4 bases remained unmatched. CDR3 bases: TGTGCCAGCAGTCCCCTAGCGGGGAACACCGGGGAGCTGTTTTTT. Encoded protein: CASSPLAGNTGELFF.

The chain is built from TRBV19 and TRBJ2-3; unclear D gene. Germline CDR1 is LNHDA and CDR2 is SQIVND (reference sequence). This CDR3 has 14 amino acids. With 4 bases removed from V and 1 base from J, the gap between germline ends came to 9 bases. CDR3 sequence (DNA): TGTGCCAGTAGTACGACCCAGGGCACAGATACGCAGTATTTT. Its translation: CASSTTQGTDTQYF.

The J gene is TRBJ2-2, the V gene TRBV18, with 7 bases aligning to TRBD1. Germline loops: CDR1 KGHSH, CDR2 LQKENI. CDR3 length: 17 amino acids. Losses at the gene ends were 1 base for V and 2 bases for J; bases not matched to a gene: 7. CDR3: CASSPRQGQFNTGELFF. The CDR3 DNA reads TGTGCCAGCTCACCACGGCAGGGACAGTTTAACACCGGGGAGCTGTTTTTT.

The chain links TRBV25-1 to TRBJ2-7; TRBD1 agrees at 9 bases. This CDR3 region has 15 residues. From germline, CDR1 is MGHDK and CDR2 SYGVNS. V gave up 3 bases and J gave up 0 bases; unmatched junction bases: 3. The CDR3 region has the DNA TGTGCCAGCAGTGATCGGACAGGGGACTCCTACGAGCAGTACTTC. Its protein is CASSDRTGDSYEQYF.

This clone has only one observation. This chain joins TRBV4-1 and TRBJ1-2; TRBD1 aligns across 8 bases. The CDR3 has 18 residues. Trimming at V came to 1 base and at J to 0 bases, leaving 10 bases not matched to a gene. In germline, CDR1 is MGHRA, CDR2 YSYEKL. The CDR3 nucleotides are TGCGCCAGCAGCCAAGTCATTGTCCGGACAGGGCCTAACTATGGCTACACCTTC. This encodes CASSQVIVRTGPNYGYTF.

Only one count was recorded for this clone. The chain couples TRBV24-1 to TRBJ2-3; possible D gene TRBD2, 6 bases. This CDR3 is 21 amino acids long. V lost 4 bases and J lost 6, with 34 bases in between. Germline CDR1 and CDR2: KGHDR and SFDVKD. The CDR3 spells CATSDRHTRRGRTLPPDTQYF. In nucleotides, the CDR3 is TGTGCCACCAGTGACCGCCACACCCGGAGGGGCCGCACGCTCCCACCCGATACGCAGTATTTT.

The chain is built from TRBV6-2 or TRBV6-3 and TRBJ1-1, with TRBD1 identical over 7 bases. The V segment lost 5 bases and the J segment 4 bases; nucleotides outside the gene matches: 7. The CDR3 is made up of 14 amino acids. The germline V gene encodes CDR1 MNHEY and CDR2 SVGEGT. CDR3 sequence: CASSIDRVGTEAFF. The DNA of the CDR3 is TGTGCCAGCAGTATCGACAGGGTCGGCACTGAAGCTTTCTTT.

For the CDR3, the DNA is TGTGCCAGCAGCCAAGCGAGGGTCTCTGGAAACACCATATATTTT. Its translation: CASSQARVSGNTIYF. The rearrangement uses TRBV3-1 (or the pseudogene TRBV3-2) and TRBJ1-3; no reliable D call. The CDR3 totals 15 residues. Trimming left V 1 base short and J 0 bases short, with 7 bases between. Per germline, CDR1 LGHDT and CDR2 YNNKEL (reference sequence).

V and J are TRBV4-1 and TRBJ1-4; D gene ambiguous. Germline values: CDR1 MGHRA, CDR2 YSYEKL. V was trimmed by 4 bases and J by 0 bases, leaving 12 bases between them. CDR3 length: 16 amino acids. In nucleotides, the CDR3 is TGCGCCAGCAGCCGACAAGTTTTTGCAACTAATGAAAAACTGTTTTTT. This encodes CASSRQVFATNEKLFF.

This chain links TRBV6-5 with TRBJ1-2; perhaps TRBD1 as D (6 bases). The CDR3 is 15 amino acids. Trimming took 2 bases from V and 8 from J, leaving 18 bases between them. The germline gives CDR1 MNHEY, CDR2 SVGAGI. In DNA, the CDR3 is TGTGCCAGCAGTTACGAGAAACAGGGCCCTGGGGGCTACACCTTC. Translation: CASSYEKQGPGGYTF.

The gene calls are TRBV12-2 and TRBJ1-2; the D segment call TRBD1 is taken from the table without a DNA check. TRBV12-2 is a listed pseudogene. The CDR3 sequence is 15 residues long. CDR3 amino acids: CASRDQGTANYGYTF. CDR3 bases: TGTGCAAGTCGCGATCAGGGTACGGCTAACTATGGCTACACCTTC.

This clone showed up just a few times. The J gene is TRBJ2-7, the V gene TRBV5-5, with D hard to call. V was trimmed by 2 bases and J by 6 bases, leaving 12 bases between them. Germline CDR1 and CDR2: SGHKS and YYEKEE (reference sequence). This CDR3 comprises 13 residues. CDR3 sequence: CASSFDRTGEQYV. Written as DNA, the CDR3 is TGTGCCAGCAGCTTCGACCGAACGGGCGAGCAGTACGTC.

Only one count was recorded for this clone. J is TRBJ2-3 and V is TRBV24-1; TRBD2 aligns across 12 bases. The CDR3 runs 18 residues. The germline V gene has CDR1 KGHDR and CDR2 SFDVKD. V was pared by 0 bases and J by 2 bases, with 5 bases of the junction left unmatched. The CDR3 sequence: CATSDLRTSGTYTDTQYF. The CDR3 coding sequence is TGTGCCACCAGTGATTTGAGGACTAGCGGGACCTACACAGATACGCAGTATTTT.

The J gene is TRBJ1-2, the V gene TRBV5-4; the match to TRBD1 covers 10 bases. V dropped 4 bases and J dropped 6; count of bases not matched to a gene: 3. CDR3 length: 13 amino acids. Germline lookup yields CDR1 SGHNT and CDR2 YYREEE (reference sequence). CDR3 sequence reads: CASSKGQGNGYTF. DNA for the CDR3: TGTGCCAGCAGCAAGGGACAGGGGAATGGCTACACCTTC.

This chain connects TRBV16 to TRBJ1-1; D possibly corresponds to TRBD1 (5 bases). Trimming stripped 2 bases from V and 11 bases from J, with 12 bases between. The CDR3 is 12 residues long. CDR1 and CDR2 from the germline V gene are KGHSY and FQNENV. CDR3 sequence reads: CASSQDAGDAFF. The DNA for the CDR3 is TGTGCCAGCAGCCAAGACGCGGGGGATGCTTTCTTT.

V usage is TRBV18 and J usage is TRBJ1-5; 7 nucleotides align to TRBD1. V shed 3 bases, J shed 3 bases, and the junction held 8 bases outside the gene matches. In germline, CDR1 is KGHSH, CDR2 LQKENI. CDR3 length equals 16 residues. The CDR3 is CASSPGTGQLNQPQHF. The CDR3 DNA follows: TGTGCCAGCTCACCCGGCACGGGACAGCTCAATCAGCCCCAGCATTTT. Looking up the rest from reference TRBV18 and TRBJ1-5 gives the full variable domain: NAGVMQNPRHLVRRRGQEARLRCSPMKGHSHVYWYRQLPEEGLKFMVYLQKENIIDESGMPKERFSAEFPKEGPSILRIQQVVRGDSAAYFCASSPGTGQLNQPQHFGDGTRLSIL.

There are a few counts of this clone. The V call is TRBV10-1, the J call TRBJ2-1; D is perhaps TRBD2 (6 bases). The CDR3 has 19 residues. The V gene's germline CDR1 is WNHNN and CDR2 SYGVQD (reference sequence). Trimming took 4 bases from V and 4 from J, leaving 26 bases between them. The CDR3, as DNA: TGCGCCAGCAGTGGATCCGTAGCCGGGACTGGGAGCCTTTACAATGAGCAGTTCTTC. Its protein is CASSGSVAGTGSLYNEQFF.

CDR3 amino acids: CAWKYMGNTIYF. The DNA of the CDR3 is TGTGCCTGGAAGTACATGGGAAACACCATATATTTT. The rearrangement links TRBV30 to TRBJ1-3; no reliable D call. Trimming cost V 4 bases and J 4 bases, with 8 bases left between them. The CDR3 is made up of 12 amino acids. CDR1 GTSNPN and CDR2 SVGIG come from the germline V gene (reference sequence).

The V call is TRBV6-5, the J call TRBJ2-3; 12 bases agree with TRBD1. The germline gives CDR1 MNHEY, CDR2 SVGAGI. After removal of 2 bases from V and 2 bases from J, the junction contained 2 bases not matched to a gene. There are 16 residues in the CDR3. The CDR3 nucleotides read TGTGCCAGCAGTTACGAGGGACAGGGGGCCACAGATACGCAGTATTTT. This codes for CASSYEGQGATDTQYF.

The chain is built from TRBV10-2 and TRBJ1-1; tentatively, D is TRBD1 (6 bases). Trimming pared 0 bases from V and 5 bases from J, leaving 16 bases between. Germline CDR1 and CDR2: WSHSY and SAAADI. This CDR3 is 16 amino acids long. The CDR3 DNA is TGCGCCAGCAGTGAGTCTCGGGGGGCGGATGGTACTGAAGCTTTCTTT. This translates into CASSESRGADGTEAFF.